Shown below are 8 T cell receptor beta chains from a single sample sequenced in a study of blood T cell repertoires in COVID-19. The data were produced by immunoSEQ multiplex PCR, yet TCRdb's version contains in-frame clones alone and is incomplete. This table holds over 150,000 clones, about 85% found once. Sequenced material: peripheral blood. These receptors came from a man aged 55 to 70 with COVID-19, enrolled during active disease.

V and J are TRBV27 and TRBJ1-2, with unresolved D. Germline values: CDR1 MNHEY, CDR2 SMNVEV (reference sequence). This CDR3 comprises 13 residues. The V end was cut by 8 bases, the J end by 3 bases, with 13 bases between. The CDR3 coding sequence is TGTGCCAGCGGATGGGCTTTGGACTATGGCTACACCTTC. This codes for CASGWALDYGYTF.

The rearrangement uses TRBV7-9 and TRBJ2-5; no firm D call. V gave up 5 bases and J gave up 4 bases, with 5 bases separating them. Germline V lookup: CDR1 SEHNR, CDR2 FQNEAQ (reference sequence). The CDR3 is made up of 11 amino acids. DNA of the CDR3: TGTGCCAGCAGCCCTTTAGAGACCCAGTACTTC. Translation: CASSPLETQYF.

This sequence joins TRBV14 and TRBJ1-2; 7 bases agree with TRBD1. The CDR3 loop spans 11 amino acids. The ends lost 7 bases at V and 8 bases at J; junction bases unmatched: 4. CDR1 and CDR2 from the germline V gene are SGHDN and FVKESK. The CDR3 DNA reads TGTGCCAGCAAGACAGGGTTCGGCTACACCTTC. The encoded protein is CASKTGFGYTF.

The V call is TRBV2, the J call TRBJ2-1; D ambiguous. CDR1 and CDR2 from the germline V gene are SNHLY and FYNNEI. V was pared by 7 bases and J by 12 bases, with 22 bases between. The CDR3 has 14 residues. The DNA for the CDR3 is TGTGCCAGCAATTATGGTAGCCCGACCCCCGGGCAGTTCTTC. Residues: CASNYGSPTPGQFF.

This chain joins TRBV29-1 and TRBJ1-4; 7 bases match TRBD1. The V gene's germline CDR1 is SQVTM and CDR2 ANQGSEA. The CDR3 length is 13 residues. V shed 7 bases, J shed 12 bases, and the junction held 14 bases outside the gene matches. The CDR3 nucleotides are TGCAGCGCCCGAGGGGGCCCAGGTGTAGAACTGTTTTTT. Translation gives CSARGGPGVELFF.

The J gene is TRBJ2-1, the V gene TRBV28; D is unclear. The CDR3 sequence is 12 residues long. V gave up 6 bases and J gave up 14 bases, with 17 bases separating them. Germline CDR1 MDHEN, CDR2 SYDVKM. The CDR3 DNA follows: TGTGCCAGCAGCCGCGCCCCCAAAGAGGAGTTCTTC. It specifies CASSRAPKEEFF.

This chain uses TRBV27 with TRBJ2-7, with D possibly matching TRBD2 (5 bases). From germline, CDR1 is MNHEY and CDR2 SMNVEV (reference sequence). V lost 7 bases to trimming and J lost 3 bases, with 13 bases between them. The CDR3 is 13 residues long. This CDR3 is CASKPGDDYEQYF. CDR3 in DNA: TGTGCCAGCAAACCCGGGGATGACTACGAGCAGTACTTC.

The chain carries TRBV23-1 and TRBJ2-6; 7 bases map to TRBD2. TRBV23-1 is identified as an open reading frame with a role that is uncertain. The V segment lost 4 bases and the J segment 1 base; nucleotides outside the gene matches: 10. This CDR3 is 18 amino acids long. CDR3 coding DNA: TGCGCCAGCAGTCCCTACCGAGGGAGGGAATCTGGGGCCAACGTCCTGACTTTC. It codes for CASSPYRGRESGANVLTF.